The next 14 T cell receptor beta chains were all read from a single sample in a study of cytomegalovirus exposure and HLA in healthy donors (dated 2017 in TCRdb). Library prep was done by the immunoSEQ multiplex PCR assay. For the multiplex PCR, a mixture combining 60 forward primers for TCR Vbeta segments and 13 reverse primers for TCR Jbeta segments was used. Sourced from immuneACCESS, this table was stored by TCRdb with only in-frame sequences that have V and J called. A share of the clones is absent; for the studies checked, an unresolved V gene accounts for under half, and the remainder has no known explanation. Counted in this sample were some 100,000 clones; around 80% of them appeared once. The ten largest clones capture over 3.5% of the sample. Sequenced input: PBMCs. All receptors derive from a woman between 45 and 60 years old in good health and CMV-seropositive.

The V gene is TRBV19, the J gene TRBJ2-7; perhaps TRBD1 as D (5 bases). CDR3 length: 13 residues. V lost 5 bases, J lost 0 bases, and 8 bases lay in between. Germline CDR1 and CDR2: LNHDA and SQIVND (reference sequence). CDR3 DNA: TGTGCCAGTAGTTTGCAGGGCTCCTACGAGCAGTACTTC. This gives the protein CASSLQGSYEQYF.

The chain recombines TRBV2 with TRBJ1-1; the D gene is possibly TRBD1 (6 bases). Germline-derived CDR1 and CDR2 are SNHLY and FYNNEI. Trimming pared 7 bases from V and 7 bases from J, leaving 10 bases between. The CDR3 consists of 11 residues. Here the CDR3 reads CASIETGEAFF. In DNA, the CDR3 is TGTGCCAGCATTGAGACAGGTGAAGCTTTCTTT.

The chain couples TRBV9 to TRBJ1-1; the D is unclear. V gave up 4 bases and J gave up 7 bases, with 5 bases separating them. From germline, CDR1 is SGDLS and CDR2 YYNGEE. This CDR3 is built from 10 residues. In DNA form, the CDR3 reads TGTGCCAGCAGCCCCCGTGAAGCTTTCTTT. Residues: CASSPREAFF.

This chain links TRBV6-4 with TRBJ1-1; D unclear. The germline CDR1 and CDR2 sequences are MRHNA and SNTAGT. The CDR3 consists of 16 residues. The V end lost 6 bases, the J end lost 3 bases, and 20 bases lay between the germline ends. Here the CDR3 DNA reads TGTGCCAGCAGCTCGACCCATTTGACGGGGTACACTGAAGCTTTCTTT. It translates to CASSSTHLTGYTEAFF.

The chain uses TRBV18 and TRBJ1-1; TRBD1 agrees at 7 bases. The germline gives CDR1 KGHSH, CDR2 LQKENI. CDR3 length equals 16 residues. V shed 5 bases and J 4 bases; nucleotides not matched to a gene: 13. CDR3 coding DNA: TGTGCCAGCTCAACCGGTATAGGGGGCGCATTCACTGAAGCTTTCTTT. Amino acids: CASSTGIGGAFTEAFF.

The DNA of the CDR3 is TGTGCCAGCAGCCCGCACAGGGGGCTGAGGAATGAAAAACTGTTTTTT. Protein product: CASSPHRGLRNEKLFF. The chain links TRBV11-2 to TRBJ1-4, with TRBD1 matching over 9 bases. The CDR3 contains 16 residues. The germline V gene encodes CDR1 SGHAT and CDR2 FQNNGV. Trimming removed 5 bases from V and 5 bases from J; junction bases left unmatched: 9. Using reference TRBV11-2 and TRBJ1-4 for the parts outside the CDR3, the full variable domain is EAGVAQSPRYKIIEKRQSVAFWCNPISGHATLYWYQQILGQGPKLLIQFQNNGVVDDSQLPKDRFSAERLKGVDSTLKIQPAKLEDSAVYLCASSPHRGLRNEKLFFGSGTQLSVL.

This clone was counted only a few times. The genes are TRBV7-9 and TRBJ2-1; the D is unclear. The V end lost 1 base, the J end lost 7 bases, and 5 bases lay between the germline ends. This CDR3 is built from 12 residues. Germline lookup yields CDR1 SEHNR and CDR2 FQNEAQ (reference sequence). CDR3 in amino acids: CASSLERNEQFF. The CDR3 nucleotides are TGTGCCAGCAGCTTAGAGAGAAATGAGCAGTTCTTC. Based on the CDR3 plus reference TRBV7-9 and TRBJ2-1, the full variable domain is DTGVSQNPRHKITKRGQNVTFRCDPISEHNRLYWYRQTLGQGPEFLTYFQNEAQLEKSRLLSDRFSAERPKGSFSTLEIQRTEQGDSAMYLCASSLERNEQFFGPGTRLTVL.

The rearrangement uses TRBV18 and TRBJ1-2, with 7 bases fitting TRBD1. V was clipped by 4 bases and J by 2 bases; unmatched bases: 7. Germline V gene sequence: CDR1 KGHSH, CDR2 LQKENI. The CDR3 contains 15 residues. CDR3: CASSQGAFPNYGYTF. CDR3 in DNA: TGTGCCAGCTCACAGGGGGCGTTCCCCAACTATGGCTACACCTTC.

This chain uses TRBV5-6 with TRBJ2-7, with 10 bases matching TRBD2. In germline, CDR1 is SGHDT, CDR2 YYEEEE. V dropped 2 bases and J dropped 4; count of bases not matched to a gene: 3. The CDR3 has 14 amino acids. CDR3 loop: CASSFTSGAYEQYF. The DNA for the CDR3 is TGTGCCAGCAGCTTTACTAGCGGGGCTTACGAGCAGTACTTC.

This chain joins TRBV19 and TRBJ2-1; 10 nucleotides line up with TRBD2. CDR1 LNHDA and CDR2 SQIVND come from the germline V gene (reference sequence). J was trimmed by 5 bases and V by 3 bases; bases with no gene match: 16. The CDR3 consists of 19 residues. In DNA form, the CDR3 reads TGTGCCAGTAGTATCTCTTCTAGCGGGAGAGGCGGTACGAACAATGAGCAGTTCTTC. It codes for CASSISSSGRGGTNNEQFF.

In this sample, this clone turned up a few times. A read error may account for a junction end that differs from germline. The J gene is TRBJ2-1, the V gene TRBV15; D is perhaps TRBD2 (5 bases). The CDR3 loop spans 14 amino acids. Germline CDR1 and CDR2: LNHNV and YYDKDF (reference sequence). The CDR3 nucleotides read TGTGCCACCAGCAGTCGCGGGCGGCCCTCTTCCCCACTCTTC. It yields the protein CATSSRGRPSSPLF.

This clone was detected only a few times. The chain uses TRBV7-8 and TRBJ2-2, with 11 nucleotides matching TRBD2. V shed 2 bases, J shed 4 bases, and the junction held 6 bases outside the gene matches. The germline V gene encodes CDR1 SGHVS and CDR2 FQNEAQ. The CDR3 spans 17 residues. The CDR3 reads CASSLIAGGTLTGELFF. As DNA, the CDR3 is TGTGCCAGCAGCTTAATAGCGGGGGGGACTCTCACCGGGGAGCTGTTTTTT.

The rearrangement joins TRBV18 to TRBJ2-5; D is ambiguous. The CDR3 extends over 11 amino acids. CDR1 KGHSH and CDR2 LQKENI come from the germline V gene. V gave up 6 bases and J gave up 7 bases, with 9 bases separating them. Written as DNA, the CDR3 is TGTGCCAGCTCGGCCCCAGGGACCCAGTACTTC. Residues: CASSAPGTQYF.

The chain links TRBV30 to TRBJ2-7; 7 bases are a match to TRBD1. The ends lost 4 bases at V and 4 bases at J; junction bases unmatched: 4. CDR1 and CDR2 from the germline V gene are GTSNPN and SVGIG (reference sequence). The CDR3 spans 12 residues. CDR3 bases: TGTGCCTGGACCGGGACAGAGTACGAGCAGTACTTC. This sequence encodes CAWTGTEYEQYF.